This TCR beta chain was sequenced during a study of early T cells in non-severe SARS-CoV-2 infection (dated by TCRdb to the early 2020s). Concerning the study at large: Because TCR sequencing was done on bulk RNA from unsorted whole blood, the alpha and beta chains could not be paired.

Library construction relied on 5' RACE. Sequencing was carried out with a NextSeq 500. The TCR library protocol attached unique molecular identifiers to individual cDNA molecules to correct for sequencing error and PCR bias. Both TCR alpha and beta chains were sequenced, and tight co-correlation was observed between alpha and beta sequence abundances in each sample. Under the source paper's analysis protocol: V gene, J gene and CDR3 annotation of TCR sequences was performed with Decombinator V4. TCRs were defined as expanded if a significant change between any two time points was detected under a Poisson model with p below 0.0001. TCR abundances were normalised to the total number of TCRs sequenced per sample and were expressed as counts per million. TRAV1-2 paired with TRAJ12, TRAJ20 or TRAJ33 defined MAIT TCRs, while TRAV10 paired with TRAJ18 defined iNKT TCRs. VDJdb, accessed on 1 November 2021, was searched for TCRs annotated for CMV, EBV and SARS-CoV-2, and TCRs annotated for more than one antigen were excluded. The public reads were reanalyzed by TCRdb: fastp trimming at Q25, MiXCR alignment, in-frame beta chains only. CDR3 protein sequences are deduplicated, and each keeps its most common genes and DNA. TCRdb's processing, not the authors', yielded these V and J calls. The sample has roughly 56,000 distinct CDR3 sequences on record, approximately 9.3% of them singletons. Of the sample, 1.2% falls within the top ten clones.

The study was a case-control design nested within a healthcare worker cohort in London, UK, with weekly nasopharyngeal swab PCR tests and blood sampling. Healthcare workers were recruited during the week of the UK lockdown, between 23 and 31 March 2020, and followed weekly for up to roughly 15 weeks. The CDR3, from cysteine to phenylalanine, totals 12 residues. The only DNA kept is the CDR3, 36 bases in frame from the first base. V loses 5 bases, J loses 1 base, and the germline ends lie 5 bases apart. CDR1 SNHLY and CDR2 FYNNEI are derived from the germline V gene. The investigation overall reported the following: VDJdb matching was skewed toward anti-spike CD8 responses and likely underestimated virus-specific expansions by missing private and CD4 specificities.

This clonotype was detected many times. This clone's antigen is unknown. Per-base qualities were not stored, and no clone one base away is much larger. Here the chain combines TRBV2 and TRBJ2-5; the D gene assignment is ambiguous. The material sequenced was whole blood. The TCR was taken from an adult who was a healthcare worker with PCR-confirmed SARS-CoV-2 infection or an uninfected control (not recorded which). CDR3 reads: CASSQFQETQYF. The sequence in DNA is TGTGCCAGCAGTCAATTCCAAGAGACCCAGTACTTC.